Listed below are T cell receptor beta chains from one sample, sequenced in a study of Ad26.COV2.S vaccination and SARS-CoV-2 variants. Profiling relied on immunoSEQ multiplex PCR, and the TCRdb table lists in-frame clones only, not all of them. In the table there are hundreds of thousands of clones, approximately 90% of which are singletons. Material: peripheral blood, obtained in a trial of Ad26.COV2.S vaccine versus placebo. These receptors all come from a person between 18 and 60 years old who received the Ad26.COV2.S COVID-19 vaccine or a placebo. CDR3s include the opening cysteine and the closing phenylalanine or tryptophan. A D gene is named only where the DNA matches it firmly.

d_call j_call v_call cdr3_nt cdr3_aa
- TRBJ1-3 TRBV15 TGTGCCACCAGCAGAGATCGGGCTCGGGGAAACACCATATATTTT CATSRDRARGNTIYF
- TRBJ2-5 TRBV5-6 TGTGCCAGCAGCTTAGCCGGGGCTAGGACCCAGTACTTC CASSLAGARTQYF
- TRBJ2-7 TRBV3-1/TRBV3-2 TGTGCCAGCAGCCAAGGACACGGGACCACCTTCTACGAGCAGTACTTC CASSQGHGTTFYEQYF
- TRBJ1-5 TRBV6-1 TGTGCCAGCAGTGAGCCGACAGATTATAGCAATCAGCCCCAGCATTTT CASSEPTDYSNQPQHF
- TRBJ2-1 TRBV5-1 TGCGCCAGCAGCTTGGAACAGGCGAATGAGCAGTTCTTC CASSLEQANEQFF
TRBD2 TRBJ2-1 TRBV13 TGTGCCAGCAGCTTATTATCCGAAAGGACTAGCGGGAGGGGGAATGAGCAGTTCTTC CASSLLSERTSGRGNEQFF
- TRBJ2-1 TRBV11-3 TGTGCCAGCAGCTTAGAATATAGGAGGGACAATGAGCAGTTCTTC CASSLEYRRDNEQFF
- TRBJ2-1 TRBV3-1/TRBV3-2 TGTGCCAGCAGCCAAGCGGCTGGTGAGCAGTTCTTC CASSQAAGEQFF
TRBD2 TRBJ2-1 TRBV6-1 TGTGCCAGCAGTGAGGTCCTAGCGGGGGGTTACAATGAGCAGTTCTTC CASSEVLAGGYNEQFF
- TRBJ2-7 TRBV19 TGTGCCAGTAGTATAGTATTGGGACGGGAATACGAGCAGTACTTC CASSIVLGREYEQYF
- TRBJ2-1 TRBV6-5 TGTGCCAGCAGCCTGACTAGGTACAATGAGCAGTTCTTC CASSLTRYNEQFF
- TRBJ1-1 TRBV5-4 TGTGCCAGCAGCTCAACAGCGTTGCGCACTGAAGCTTTCTTT CASSSTALRTEAFF
- TRBJ2-5 TRBV6-1 TGTGCCAGCAGACCTACTAGAGAAGAGACCCAGTACTTC CASRPTREETQYF
TRBD1 TRBJ1-6 TRBV18 TGTGCCAGCTCACGAAGGACAGGGACGAATTCACCCCTCCACTTT CASSRRTGTNSPLHF